This T cell receptor beta chain was documented in a study of control samples from healthy donors and cancer patients. Sequencing used immunoSEQ multiplex PCR; TCRdb keeps in-frame clones, though not all of them. The sample includes some 250,000 clones, around 80% of them seen just once. This clone has a single count. This clonotype originated in an older woman with lung cancer. The sequenced sample was PBMCs.

The DNA for the CDR3 is TGTGCCAGCTCAGGATCGGGGGGGTCCCGGGACTATGGCTACACCTTC. This translates into CASSGSGGSRDYGYTF. This chain joins TRBV2 and TRBJ1-2; D possibly corresponds to TRBD1 (5 bases). CDR3 size: 16 residues. With 8 bases removed from V and 3 bases from J, the gap between germline ends came to 22 bases. CDR1 is SNHLY, CDR2 FYNNEI, per germline.